The 30 T cell receptor beta chains presented below share a single source sample, sequenced in a study of molecular identifiers for immune sequencing clone quantification. TCRdb passed the PCR reads through MiXCR, listing each CDR3 protein once. The sample includes 70,000 to 95,000 distinct CDR3 sequences, roughly 19% of them seen just once. Material: naive CD8+ T cells from blood, with Jurkat cell RNA spiked in. The sample's subset: FACS-sorted CD8+CD4-CCR7+CD45RA+ naive T cells. The receptors were gathered from a human donor in good health. Some libraries in this study had Jurkat cell RNA spiked in.

The gene calls are TRBV4-2 and TRBJ2-4; no clear D. Germline V lookup: CDR1 LGHNA, CDR2 YNFKEQ. With 0 bases removed from V and 9 bases from J, the gap between germline ends came to 18 bases. The CDR3 sequence is 16 residues long. Written as DNA, the CDR3 is TGTGCCAGCAGCCAAGAGTTTACGGAACCCAAAGGCATTCAGTACTTC. This encodes CASSQEFTEPKGIQYF.

This clonotype was counted ten times or more. The rearrangement links TRBV6-5 to TRBJ1-1; no reliable D call. Trimming took off 4 bases at V and 3 bases at J, with 9 bases between the two ends. Germline assignment: CDR1 MNHEY and CDR2 SVGAGI. The CDR3 is made up of 13 amino acids. In DNA, the CDR3 is TGTGCCAGCAGTTGGGGTTGGGACACTGAAGCTTTCTTT. Translation: CASSWGWDTEAFF.

This clonotype was recorded many times. The rearrangement links TRBV7-9 to TRBJ2-3; D is unresolved. Germline V gene lookup returns CDR1 SEHNR and CDR2 FQNEAQ (reference sequence). Trimming cost V 5 bases and J 2 bases, with 8 bases left between them. The CDR3 has 13 amino acids. The CDR3 nucleotides are TGTGCCAGCAGCCCGATCGTCACAGATACGCAGTATTTT. It is translated as CASSPIVTDTQYF. Looking up the rest from reference TRBV7-9 and TRBJ2-3 gives the full variable domain: DTGVSQNPRHKITKRGQNVTFRCDPISEHNRLYWYRQTLGQGPEFLTYFQNEAQLEKSRLLSDRFSAERPKGSFSTLEIQRTEQGDSAMYLCASSPIVTDTQYFGPGTRLTVL.

This clonotype was counted at least ten times. The gene calls are TRBV27 and TRBJ2-7; D remains ambiguous. The CDR3 is 13 amino acids. The V end was cut by 4 bases, the J end by 9 bases, with 16 bases between. CDR1 MNHEY and CDR2 SMNVEV come from the germline V gene (reference sequence). CDR3 sequence reads: CASSSRSVPGQYF. The CDR3 DNA follows: TGTGCCAGCAGTTCGCGTAGTGTTCCGGGGCAGTACTTC.

The chain is built from TRBV7-6 and TRBJ2-1, with D perhaps TRBD2 (5 bases). Looked up from germline, CDR1 is SGHVS and CDR2 is FNYEAQ. V was trimmed by 2 bases and J by 1 base, leaving 9 bases between them. The CDR3 consists of 15 residues. The CDR3 nucleotides are TGTGCCAGCAGCTTAACACGGGGTTCCTACAATGAGCAGTTCTTC. Encoded protein: CASSLTRGSYNEQFF.

The sample holds many counts of this clonotype. The genes are TRBV20-1 and TRBJ2-7; possible D gene TRBD2, 6 bases. V lost 2 bases to trimming and J lost 2 bases, with 10 bases between them. Germline V gives CDR1 DFQATT, CDR2 SNEGSKA (reference sequence). This CDR3 is 13 amino acids long. The CDR3 loop reads CSARRTSTYEQYF. The DNA for the CDR3 is TGCAGTGCTAGAAGAACTAGCACCTACGAGCAGTACTTC.

This clonotype was counted ten times or more. The CDR3 nucleotides read TGCGCCAGCAGCCAAGATCGGGGAGGGCAGGATACGCAGTATTTT. Translating it yields CASSQDRGGQDTQYF. The chain recombines TRBV4-3 with TRBJ2-3; the match to TRBD2 covers 7 bases. Germline values: CDR1 LGHNA, CDR2 YSLEER. This CDR3 is 15 amino acids long. V was clipped by 0 bases and J by 6 bases; unmatched bases: 6.

In this sample, this clonotype turned up many times. This sequence joins TRBV27 and TRBJ2-5; D is unresolved. V lost 2 bases and J lost 5, with 18 bases in between. CDR1 and CDR2 from the germline V gene are MNHEY and SMNVEV (reference sequence). The CDR3 extends over 16 amino acids. CDR3 sequence reads: CASSLGVASRVETQYF. The DNA of the CDR3 is TGTGCCAGCAGTTTAGGAGTTGCAAGTCGGGTGGAGACCCAGTACTTC.

A remark on this clonotype: This sequence may be a read error, since a much larger clone differs from it by one base. Because it lacks the conserved phenylalanine or tryptophan at the end, this CDR3 is likely a read error. This rearrangement joins TRBV29-1 to TRBJ2-2; D uncertain. Between the trimmed V and J ends, which lost 4 bases and 4 bases, there was a span of 4 bases. CDR3 length: 11 amino acids. CDR1 is SQVTM and CDR2 is ANQGSEA in the germline V gene. The CDR3 bases are TGCAGCGTTGTGTCCACCGGGGAGCTGTTTCTT. It codes for CSVVSTGELFL.

This clonotype was picked up many times. The gene calls are TRBV28 and TRBJ2-3, with 9 bases fitting TRBD2. The CDR3 has 15 residues. J lost 3 bases, V lost 6 bases, and 7 bases had no gene match. Germline values: CDR1 MDHEN, CDR2 SYDVKM. DNA of the CDR3: TGTGCCAGCAGCCAGGGTCTAGCGGGGACAGATACGCAGTATTTT. Amino acid sequence: CASSQGLAGTDTQYF.

This clonotype was counted ten times or more. The chain has TRBV20-1 and TRBJ2-1; 10 bases are shared with TRBD2. V was pared by 3 bases and J by 8 bases, with 1 base of the junction left unmatched. Germline assignment: CDR1 DFQATT and CDR2 SNEGSKA (reference sequence). The CDR3 extends over 12 amino acids. The DNA of the CDR3 is TGCAGTGCTAGGACTAGCGGGCATGAGCAGTTCTTC. This codes for CSARTSGHEQFF.

This clonotype was seen ten or more times. The chain carries TRBV21-1 and TRBJ2-3; TRBD2 is the table's D call, not checked against the DNA. TRBV21-1 is a recognized pseudogene. The CDR3 has 18 residues. The CDR3 sequence: CASSKIASGAKSTDTQYF. DNA of the CDR3: TGTGCCAGCAGCAAAATCGCTAGCGGGGCCAAAAGCACAGATACGCAGTATTTT.

This clonotype was recorded at least ten times. The chain couples TRBV30 to TRBJ2-7; 8 positions match TRBD1. The CDR3 loop spans 15 amino acids. Looked up from germline, CDR1 is GTSNPN and CDR2 is SVGIG (reference sequence). Trimming cost V 3 bases and J 3 bases; bases outside gene matches: 10. The CDR3 region is CAWSGLGGQGYEQYF. The CDR3, as DNA: TGTGCCTGGAGCGGACTCGGTGGACAGGGCTACGAGCAGTACTTC. Full variable domain (remainder filled in from reference TRBV30 and TRBJ2-7): SQTIHQWPATLVQPVGSPLSLECTVEGTSNPNLYWYRQAAGRGLQLLFYSVGIGQISSEVPQNLSASRPQDRQFILSSKKLLLSDSGFYLCAWSGLGGQGYEQYFGPGTRLTVT.

This clonotype was counted many times. V usage is TRBV2 and J usage is TRBJ2-3; the match to TRBD2 covers 12 bases. The J segment lost 2 bases and the V segment lost 6 bases, leaving 9 bases of the junction unmatched. The CDR3 has 17 residues. In germline, CDR1 is SNHLY, CDR2 FYNNEI. CDR3 nucleotides: TGTGCCAGCAGGGACGGACTAGCGGGGCATCACACAGATACGCAGTATTTT. This codes for CASRDGLAGHHTDTQYF.

Concerning this clonotype itself: Possible read error: a much larger clone is one base away. This sequence joins TRBV4-3 and TRBJ2-7; D possibly uses TRBD1 or TRBD2 (5 bases each). The CDR3 totals 15 residues. Germline V CDR1 and CDR2: LGHNA, YSLEER. The CDR3 DNA reads TGCGCCAGCAGCCAAGGGCGAAATGGGGGATACGGGCAGTACTTC. This gives the protein CASSQGRNGGYGQYF.

V usage is TRBV5-3 and J usage is TRBJ2-3; 7 nucleotides match TRBD2. TRBV5-3 is reported as an ORF; its role is uncertain. V gave up 8 bases and J gave up 0 bases; unmatched junction bases: 18. There are 18 residues in the CDR3. The CDR3 nucleotides read TGTGCCAGCAGTTGGGCCTTTCTGGCGGGGGTCAGCACAGATACGCAGTATTTT. Its translation: CASSWAFLAGVSTDTQYF.

This clonotype was seen repeatedly, ten times or more. The chain links TRBV6-2 or TRBV6-3 to TRBJ1-5, with a weak D call TRBD1 (5 bases). This CDR3 has 16 residues. V lost 7 bases and J 7 bases, leaving 23 bases between the germline ends. Germline CDR1 reads MNHEY; CDR2 reads SVGEGT. The CDR3 DNA is TGTGCCAGCACCACCCCTTTGTGGCAGGGATTACAGCCCCAGCATTTT. This encodes CASTTPLWQGLQPQHF.

The sample holds many counts of this clonotype. The rearrangement joins TRBV6-1 to TRBJ1-3; 7 bases match TRBD1. The CDR3 contains 13 residues. V was clipped by 8 bases and J by 2 bases; unmatched bases: 3. CDR1 is MNHNS, CDR2 SASEGT, per germline. This chain's CDR3 is CASLQGTGNTIYF. The CDR3 region has the DNA TGTGCCAGCTTACAGGGGACTGGAAACACCATATATTTT.

This clonotype was found many times. The chain employs TRBV20-1 and TRBJ2-7; D not certain. The CDR3 runs 11 residues. Trimming shortened V by 2 bases and J by 3 bases, and 5 bases separated the two germline ends. The germline V gene has CDR1 DFQATT and CDR2 SNEGSKA (reference sequence). The CDR3 DNA follows: TGCAGTGCTAGATCGGGCTACGAGCAGTACTTC. This gives the protein CSARSGYEQYF.

V is TRBV7-9 and J is TRBJ2-2; D not resolved. Looked up from germline, CDR1 is SEHNR and CDR2 is FQNEAQ (reference sequence). CDR3 size: 14 residues. Trimming took off 4 bases at V and 8 bases at J, with 14 bases between the two ends. The CDR3 DNA sequence: TGTGCCAGCAGCTCCAGGACCAGTTGGGGGGAGCTGTTTTTT. Translation: CASSSRTSWGELFF.

Concerning this clonotype: An end of the junction does not agree with germline; a read error may underlie this. CDR3 protein: CASTPASGGGTGELSF. The DNA for the CDR3 is TGTGCCAGCACCCCCGCCTCGGGAGGTGGCACCGGGGAGCTGTCTTTT. This chain links TRBV27 with TRBJ2-2; 7 bases match TRBD2. Germline V gene data show CDR1 as MNHEY and CDR2 as SMNVEV (reference sequence). The CDR3 spans 16 residues.

This clonotype was counted only a few times. A much larger clone differs by one base, so this may be a read error. V and J are TRBV28 and TRBJ2-2; 12 bases line up with TRBD2. J lost 4 bases, V lost 4 bases, and 1 base had no gene match. CDR3 length: 15 residues. The germline gives CDR1 MDHEN, CDR2 SYDVKM. CDR3 loop: CASSSGLAGTGELFF. CDR3 DNA: TGTGCCAGCAGTTCGGGACTAGCGGGCACCGGGGAGCTGTTTTTT.

There are many counts of this clonotype. The genes are TRBV20-1 and TRBJ2-5; TRBD2 matches at 13 bases. The CDR3 has 17 residues. The junction had 10 bases not matched to a gene; V was cut back by 5 bases and J by 1 base. Germline CDR1 and CDR2: DFQATT and SNEGSKA (reference sequence). CDR3 protein: CSADPTGLAGFQETQYF. The DNA for the CDR3 is TGCAGTGCTGACCCGACGGGACTAGCGGGGTTCCAAGAGACCCAGTACTTC.

Ten or more counts support this clonotype. The rearrangement uses TRBV7-9 and TRBJ2-3; D could derive from TRBD1 or TRBD2 (6 bases each). Germline V gene lookup returns CDR1 SEHNR and CDR2 FQNEAQ (reference sequence). Trimming stripped 1 base from V and 0 bases from J, with 8 bases between. There are 15 residues in the CDR3. CDR3 coding DNA: TGTGCCAGCAGCTTAGAAGGGGGGAGCACAGATACGCAGTATTTT. This gives the protein CASSLEGGSTDTQYF. Looking up the rest from reference TRBV7-9 and TRBJ2-3 gives the full variable domain: DTGVSQNPRHKITKRGQNVTFRCDPISEHNRLYWYRQTLGQGPEFLTYFQNEAQLEKSRLLSDRFSAERPKGSFSTLEIQRTEQGDSAMYLCASSLEGGSTDTQYFGPGTRLTVL.

This clonotype was picked up many times. The rearrangement links TRBV6-6 to TRBJ2-5; D is possibly TRBD1 or TRBD2 (5 bases each). The germline gives CDR1 MNHNY, CDR2 SVGAGI (reference sequence). V lost 8 bases and J lost 7, with 20 bases in between. CDR3 length: 14 amino acids. CDR3 nucleotide sequence: TGTGCCAGCGGCCCGACAGAGGGTGAATGGACCCAGTACTTC. Translated, it gives CASGPTEGEWTQYF.

This clonotype was picked up many times. The chain links TRBV9 to TRBJ1-3; D perhaps matches TRBD1 (5 bases). The CDR3 loop spans 16 amino acids. V lost 3 bases to trimming and J lost 0 bases, with 13 bases between them. In germline, CDR1 is SGDLS, CDR2 YYNGEE. The CDR3 here is CASSEDEGSSGNTIYF. The DNA for the CDR3 is TGTGCCAGCAGCGAGGATGAGGGGAGCTCTGGAAACACCATATATTTT.

This clonotype was found many times. The genes are TRBV5-6 and TRBJ2-3; D possibly corresponds to TRBD2 (6 bases). The CDR3 sequence is 15 residues long. V dropped 3 bases and J dropped 3 bases, with 14 bases sitting between them. Germline V lookup: CDR1 SGHDT, CDR2 YYEEEE. CDR3 region: CASSSRRAGTDTQYF. The CDR3 DNA follows: TGTGCCAGCAGCTCGAGGCGTGCGGGGACAGATACGCAGTATTTT.

This clonotype was recorded many times. The rearrangement links TRBV11-2 to TRBJ2-5; 10 bases map to TRBD1. The ends lost 5 bases at V and 5 bases at J; junction bases unmatched: 8. CDR1 is SGHAT, CDR2 FQNNGV, per germline. This CDR3 has 15 residues. CDR3: CASSPDRGLSETQYF. CDR3 DNA: TGTGCCAGCAGCCCCGACAGGGGGCTGTCGGAGACCCAGTACTTC. The variable domain in full, completed from reference TRBV11-2 and TRBJ2-5, reads EAGVAQSPRYKIIEKRQSVAFWCNPISGHATLYWYQQILGQGPKLLIQFQNNGVVDDSQLPKDRFSAERLKGVDSTLKIQPAKLEDSAVYLCASSPDRGLSETQYFGPGTRLLVL.

Concerning this clonotype itself: At one of its ends the junction is not consistent with the germline gene, which may arise from a read error. The rearrangement uses TRBV6-5 and TRBJ2-1; D is unclear. The CDR3 totals 15 residues. The germline gives CDR1 MNHEY, CDR2 SVGAGI. The CDR3 protein is CAGSTHMSPYDEQFF. In nucleotides, the CDR3 is TGTGCCGGCAGTACTCACATGTCGCCCTACGATGAGCAGTTCTTC.

This clonotype showed up many times. This chain joins TRBV12-5 and TRBJ2-3; TRBD2 matches 10 bases. V shed 6 bases, J shed 2 bases, and the junction held 14 bases outside the gene matches. Germline V lookup: CDR1 LGHNT, CDR2 FRNRAP. The CDR3 runs 18 residues. The CDR3 spells CASGNAKILAGVTDTQYF. The CDR3 coding sequence is TGTGCTAGTGGAAACGCTAAAATCCTAGCGGGGGTCACAGATACGCAGTATTTT.